Given below is one T cell receptor (beta chain) in context. The germline V and J ends were trimmed by 3 bases and 5 bases, with 19 bases remaining between them. Germline V CDR1 and CDR2: KGHSH, LQKENI. The CDR3 totals 16 residues. Specified time point: newly diagnosed GD, antithyroid drugs for less than 3 months. PBMC-extracted RNA yielded the TCR library. Peripheral blood, around 9.4 milliliters of it, was drawn into EDTA tubes. The record originates from a study of regulatory T cells in long-lasting Graves disease. Libraries of TCR beta came from iRepertoire HTBI primers plus Arm-PCR of CDR3 regions. Per the original methods: Spanning all samples, the identified segments comprised 62 TRBV and 14 TRBJ. TCRdb redid the calling of the multiplex PCR reads with MiXCR, one entry per CDR3 protein. The V and J calls, along with clone size, are taken from TCRdb and not from the paper's own processing. The table has approximately 560,000 distinct CDR3 sequences, about 16% seen once; the top ten hold around 11%.

In addition, the sample was reused for a study of T cells in Graves' hyperthyroidism and ophthalmopathy. That publication notes: Uncontrolled infection, other autoimmune disease, pregnancy and lactation each barred patients from inclusion. Also found in blood were most expanded thyroid clonotypes above 0.001.

This receptor was obtained from a man aged 18 to 30 with Graves disease. The sample in question was peripheral blood mononuclear cells (PBMCs), obtained at new diagnosis, from a patient treated with antithyroid drugs. The chain recombines TRBV18 with TRBJ1-1, with D perhaps matching TRBD1 (6 bases). The CDR3 DNA sequence: TGTGCCAGCTCACCTTCTATAGGGACAAGTGAGACTGAAGCTTTCTTT. Translation gives CASSPSIGTSETEAFF.